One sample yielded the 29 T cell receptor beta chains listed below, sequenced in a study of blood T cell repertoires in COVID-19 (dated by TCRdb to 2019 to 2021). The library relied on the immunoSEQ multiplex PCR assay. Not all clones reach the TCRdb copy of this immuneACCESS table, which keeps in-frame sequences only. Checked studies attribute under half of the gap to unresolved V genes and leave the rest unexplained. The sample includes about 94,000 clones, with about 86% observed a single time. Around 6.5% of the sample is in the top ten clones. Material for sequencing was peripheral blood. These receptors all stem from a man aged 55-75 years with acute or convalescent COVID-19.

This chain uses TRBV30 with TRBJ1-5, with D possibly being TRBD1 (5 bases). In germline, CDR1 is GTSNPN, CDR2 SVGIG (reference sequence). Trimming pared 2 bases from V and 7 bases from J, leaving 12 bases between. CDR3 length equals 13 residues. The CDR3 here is CAWSTGDRQPQHF. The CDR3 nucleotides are TGTGCCTGGAGTACAGGAGATAGGCAGCCCCAGCATTTT.

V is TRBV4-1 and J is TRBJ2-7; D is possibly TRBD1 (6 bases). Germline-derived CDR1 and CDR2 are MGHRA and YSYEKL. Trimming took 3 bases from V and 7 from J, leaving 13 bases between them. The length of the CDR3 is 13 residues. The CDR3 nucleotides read TGCGCCAGCAGCCAGGCCGGAGACAGGGAGCAGTACTTC. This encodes CASSQAGDREQYF.

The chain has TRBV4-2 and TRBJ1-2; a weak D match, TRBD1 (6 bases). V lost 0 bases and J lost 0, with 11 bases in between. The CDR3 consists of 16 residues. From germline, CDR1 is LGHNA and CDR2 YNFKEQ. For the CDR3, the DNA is TGTGCCAGCAGCCAAGACAGGGGAACGGCTAACTATGGCTACACCTTC. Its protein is CASSQDRGTANYGYTF.

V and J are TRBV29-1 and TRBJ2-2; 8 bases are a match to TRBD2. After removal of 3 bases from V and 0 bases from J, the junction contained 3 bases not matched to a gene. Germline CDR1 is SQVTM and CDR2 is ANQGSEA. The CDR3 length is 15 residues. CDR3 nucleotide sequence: TGCAGCGTTGAGGTAGCGGGGACGAACACCGGGGAGCTGTTTTTT. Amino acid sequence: CSVEVAGTNTGELFF.

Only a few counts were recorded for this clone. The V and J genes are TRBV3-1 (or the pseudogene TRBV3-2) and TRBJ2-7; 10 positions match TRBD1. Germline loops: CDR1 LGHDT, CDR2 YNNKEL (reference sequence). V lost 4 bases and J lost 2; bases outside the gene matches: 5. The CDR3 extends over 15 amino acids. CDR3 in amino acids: CASSRPGQGTYEQYF. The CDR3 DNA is TGTGCCAGCAGCCGGCCGGGACAGGGGACCTACGAGCAGTACTTC.

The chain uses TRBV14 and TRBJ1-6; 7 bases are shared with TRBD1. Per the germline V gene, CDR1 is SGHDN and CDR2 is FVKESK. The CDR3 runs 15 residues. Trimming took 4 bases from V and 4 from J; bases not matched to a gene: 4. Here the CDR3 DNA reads TGTGCCAGCAGCCTAACGACAGGGTATAATTCACCCCTCCACTTT. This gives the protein CASSLTTGYNSPLHF.

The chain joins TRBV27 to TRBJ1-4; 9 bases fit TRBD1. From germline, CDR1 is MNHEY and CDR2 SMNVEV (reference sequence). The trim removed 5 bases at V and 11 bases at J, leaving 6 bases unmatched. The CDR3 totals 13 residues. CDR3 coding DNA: TGTGCCAGCAGTCCCGGGACAGGGACTAAACTGTTTTTT. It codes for CASSPGTGTKLFF.

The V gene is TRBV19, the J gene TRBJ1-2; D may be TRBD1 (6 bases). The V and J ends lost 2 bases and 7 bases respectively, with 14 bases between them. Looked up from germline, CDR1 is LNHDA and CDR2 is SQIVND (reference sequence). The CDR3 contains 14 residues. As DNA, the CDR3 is TGTGCCAGTAGTATAACGGCAGGGGAAAGTGGCTACACCTTC. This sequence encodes CASSITAGESGYTF.

CDR3 in amino acids: CASSQTGAGETQYF. Here the CDR3 DNA reads TGTGCCAGCAGTCAAACAGGGGCCGGAGAGACCCAGTACTTC. V gene TRBV6-6 combines with J gene TRBJ2-5, with 7 bases fitting TRBD1. Losses at the gene ends were 5 bases for V and 4 bases for J; bases not matched to a gene: 7. The CDR3 runs to 14 residues. Per the germline V gene, CDR1 is MNHNY and CDR2 is SVGAGI (reference sequence).

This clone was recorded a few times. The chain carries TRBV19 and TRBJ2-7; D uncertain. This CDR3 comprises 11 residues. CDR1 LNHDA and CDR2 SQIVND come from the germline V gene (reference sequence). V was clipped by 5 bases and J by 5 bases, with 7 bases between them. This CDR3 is CASSWLDEQYF. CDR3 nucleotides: TGTGCCAGTAGTTGGTTAGACGAGCAGTACTTC.

The CDR3 reads CATSDLGGASTDTQYF. In DNA form, the CDR3 reads TGTGCCACCAGTGATTTAGGGGGGGCTAGCACAGATACGCAGTATTTT. This rearrangement joins TRBV24-1 to TRBJ2-3, with a weak D call TRBD2 (7 bases). Trimming shortened V by 1 base and J by 0 bases, and 10 bases separated the two germline ends. Germline V CDR1 and CDR2: KGHDR, SFDVKD. CDR3 length equals 16 residues.

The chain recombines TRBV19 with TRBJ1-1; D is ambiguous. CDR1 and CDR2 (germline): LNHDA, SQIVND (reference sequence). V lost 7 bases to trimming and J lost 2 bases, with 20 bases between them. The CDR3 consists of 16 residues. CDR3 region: CASKTENRGLNTEAFF. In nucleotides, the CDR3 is TGTGCCAGTAAAACTGAGAACCGAGGGTTAAACACTGAAGCTTTCTTT.

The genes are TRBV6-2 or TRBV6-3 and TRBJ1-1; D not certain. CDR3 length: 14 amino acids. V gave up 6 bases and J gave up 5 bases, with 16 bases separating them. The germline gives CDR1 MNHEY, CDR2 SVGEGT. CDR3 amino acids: CASSLTLRLTEAFF. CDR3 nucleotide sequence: TGTGCCAGCAGCCTCACCCTTCGACTTACTGAAGCTTTCTTT.

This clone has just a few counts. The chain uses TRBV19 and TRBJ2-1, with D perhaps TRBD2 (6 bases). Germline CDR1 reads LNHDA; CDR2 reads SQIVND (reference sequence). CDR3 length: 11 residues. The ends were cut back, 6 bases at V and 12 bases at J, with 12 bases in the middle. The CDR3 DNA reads TGTGCCAGTAGAGACCGGGACTTGCAGTTCTTC. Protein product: CASRDRDLQFF.

The CDR3 here is CASSYSYMIHNSPLHF. The CDR3 DNA follows: TGTGCCAGCAGTTACTCTTACATGATACATAATTCACCCCTCCACTTT. This chain links TRBV6-5 with TRBJ1-6; D gene ambiguous. Germline CDR1 MNHEY, CDR2 SVGAGI. The CDR3 has 16 amino acids. The V end was cut by 0 bases, the J end by 5 bases, with 11 bases between.

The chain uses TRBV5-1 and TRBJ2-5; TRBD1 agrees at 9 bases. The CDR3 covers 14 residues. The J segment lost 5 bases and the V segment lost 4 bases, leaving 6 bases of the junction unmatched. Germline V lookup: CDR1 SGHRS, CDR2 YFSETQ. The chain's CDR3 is CASSKTGGYETQYF. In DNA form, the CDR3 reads TGCGCCAGCAGCAAGACAGGGGGGTACGAGACCCAGTACTTC.

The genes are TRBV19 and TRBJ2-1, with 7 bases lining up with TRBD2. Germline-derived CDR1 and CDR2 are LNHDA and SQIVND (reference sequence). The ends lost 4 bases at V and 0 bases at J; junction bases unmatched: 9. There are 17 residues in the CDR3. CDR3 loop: CASSKLAVRSSYNEQFF. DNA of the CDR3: TGTGCCAGTAGTAAGCTAGCGGTCCGGAGCTCCTACAATGAGCAGTTCTTC.

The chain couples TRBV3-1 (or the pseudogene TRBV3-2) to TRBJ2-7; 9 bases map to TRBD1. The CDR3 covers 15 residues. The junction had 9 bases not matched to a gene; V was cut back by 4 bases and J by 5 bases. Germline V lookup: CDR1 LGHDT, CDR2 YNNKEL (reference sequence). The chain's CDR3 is CASSRLGQGEHEQYF. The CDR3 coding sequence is TGTGCCAGCAGCCGTCTGGGACAGGGTGAGCACGAGCAGTACTTC.

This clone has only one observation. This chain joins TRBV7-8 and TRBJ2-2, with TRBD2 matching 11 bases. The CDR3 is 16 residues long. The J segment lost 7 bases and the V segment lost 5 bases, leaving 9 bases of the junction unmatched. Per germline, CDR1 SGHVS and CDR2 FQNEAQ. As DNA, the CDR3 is TGTGCCAGCAGCCGAATAGCGGGGGGGCCCGGCGGGGAGCTGTTTTTT. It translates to CASSRIAGGPGGELFF.

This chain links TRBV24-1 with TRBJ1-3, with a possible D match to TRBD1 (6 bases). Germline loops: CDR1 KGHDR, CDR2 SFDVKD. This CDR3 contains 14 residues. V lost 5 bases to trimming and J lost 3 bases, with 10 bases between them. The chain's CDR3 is CATSGSGVGNTIYF. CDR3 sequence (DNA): TGTGCCACCAGTGGGTCAGGGGTTGGAAACACCATATATTTT.

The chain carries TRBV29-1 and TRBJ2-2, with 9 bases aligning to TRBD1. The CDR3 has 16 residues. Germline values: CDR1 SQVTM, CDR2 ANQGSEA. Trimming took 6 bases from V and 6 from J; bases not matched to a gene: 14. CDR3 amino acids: CSVHPGGQGSSGELFF. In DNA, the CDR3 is TGCAGCGTACACCCAGGGGGACAGGGTTCATCCGGGGAGCTGTTTTTT.

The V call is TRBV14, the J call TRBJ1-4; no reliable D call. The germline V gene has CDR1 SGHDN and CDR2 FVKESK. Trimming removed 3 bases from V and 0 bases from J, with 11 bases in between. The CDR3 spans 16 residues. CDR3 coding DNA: TGTGCCAGCAGCCAGTTCGGAGGCGCAACTAATGAAAAACTGTTTTTT. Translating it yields CASSQFGGATNEKLFF.

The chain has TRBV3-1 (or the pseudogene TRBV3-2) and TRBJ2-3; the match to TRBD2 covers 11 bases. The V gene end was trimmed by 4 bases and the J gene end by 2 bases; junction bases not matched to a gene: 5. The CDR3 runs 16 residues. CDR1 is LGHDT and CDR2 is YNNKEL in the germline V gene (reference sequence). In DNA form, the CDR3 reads TGTGCCAGCAGCCCGTCGACTAGCGGGGACACAGATACGCAGTATTTT. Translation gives CASSPSTSGDTDTQYF.

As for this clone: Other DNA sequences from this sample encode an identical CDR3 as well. The CDR3 nucleotides are TGTGCCAGTAGTATCACAGGGGGCAATCAGCCCCAGCATTTT. Translation: CASSITGGNQPQHF. The chain carries TRBV19 and TRBJ1-5, with 7 bases that match TRBD1. The CDR3 is 14 amino acids. CDR1 is LNHDA and CDR2 is SQIVND in the germline V gene (reference sequence). The trim removed 3 bases at V and 2 bases at J, leaving 1 base unmatched.

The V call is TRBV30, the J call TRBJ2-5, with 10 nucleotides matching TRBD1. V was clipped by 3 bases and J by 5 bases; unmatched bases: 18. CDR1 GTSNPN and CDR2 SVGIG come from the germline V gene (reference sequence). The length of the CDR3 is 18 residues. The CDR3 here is CAWSDHPGQGIIGETQYF. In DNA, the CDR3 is TGTGCCTGGAGCGACCACCCGGGACAGGGGATTATTGGGGAGACCCAGTACTTC.

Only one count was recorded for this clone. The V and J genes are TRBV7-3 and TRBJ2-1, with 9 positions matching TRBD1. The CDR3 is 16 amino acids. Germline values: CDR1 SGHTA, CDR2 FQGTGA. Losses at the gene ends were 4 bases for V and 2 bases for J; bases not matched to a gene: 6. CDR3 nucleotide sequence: TGTGCCAGCAGCTCCGAACAGGGGGCCCCCTACAATGAGCAGTTCTTC. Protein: CASSSEQGAPYNEQFF. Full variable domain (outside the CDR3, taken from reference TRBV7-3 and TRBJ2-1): GAGVSQTPSNKVTEKGKYVELRCDPISGHTALYWYRQSLGQGPEFLIYFQGTGAADDSGLPNDRFFAVRPEGSVSTLKIQRTERGDSAVYLCASSSEQGAPYNEQFFGPGTRLTVL.

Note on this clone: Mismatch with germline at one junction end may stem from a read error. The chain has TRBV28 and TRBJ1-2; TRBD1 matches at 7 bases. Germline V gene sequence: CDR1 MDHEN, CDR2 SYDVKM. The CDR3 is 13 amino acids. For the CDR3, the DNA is TGTGCCGGCAGTGTAGGACAGGAACATGGCTACACCTTC. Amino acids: CAGSVGQEHGYTF.

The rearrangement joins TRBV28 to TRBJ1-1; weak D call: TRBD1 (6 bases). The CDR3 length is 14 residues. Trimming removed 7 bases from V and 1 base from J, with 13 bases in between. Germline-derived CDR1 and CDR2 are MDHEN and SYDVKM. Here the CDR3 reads CASTPRRGNTEAFF. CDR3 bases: TGTGCCAGCACCCCCCGCAGGGGGAACACTGAAGCTTTCTTT.

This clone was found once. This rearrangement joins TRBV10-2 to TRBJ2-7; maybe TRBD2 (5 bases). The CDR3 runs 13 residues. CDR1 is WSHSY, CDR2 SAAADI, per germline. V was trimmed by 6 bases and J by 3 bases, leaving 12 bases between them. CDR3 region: CASRGGGYYEQYF. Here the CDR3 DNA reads TGCGCCAGCAGAGGAGGCGGATACTACGAGCAGTACTTC.